Presented here are 5 T cell receptor beta chains from one specimen sequenced in a study of T cells in Graves' hyperthyroidism and ophthalmopathy. TCR beta CDR3 regions were amplified from RNA. The TCR CDR3 first-round RT-PCR relied on the HTBI primer set. TCRdb redid the calling of the multiplex PCR reads with MiXCR, one entry per CDR3 protein. This table has about 59,000 distinct CDR3 sequences, under 70% appearing once. Material: blood. Every receptor here comes from a woman between 55 and 75 years old with Graves' ophthalmopathy.

The chain has TRBV6-8 and TRBJ1-1, with D possibly being TRBD1 (5 bases). The V end lost 7 bases, the J end lost 5 bases, and 17 bases lay between the germline ends. Germline CDR1 reads MNHGY; CDR2 reads SAAAGT. This CDR3 contains 14 residues. This CDR3 reads CASNRLAGGTEAFF. The CDR3 region has the DNA TGTGCCAGCAATAGACTAGCGGGGGGGACTGAAGCTTTCTTT.

This clonotype was recorded at least ten times. The V call is TRBV12-3 or TRBV12-4, the J call TRBJ2-1; D gene uncertain. Trimming removed 5 bases at V and 8 bases at J, with 10 bases between. The CDR3 contains 12 residues. The CDR3 spells CASSPIIDEQFF. The DNA for the CDR3 is TGTGCCAGCAGTCCGATAATAGATGAGCAGTTCTTC.

The sample holds many counts of this clonotype. The V call is TRBV5-6, the J call TRBJ2-7, with 9 bases matching TRBD2. There are 16 residues in the CDR3. The germline V gene has CDR1 SGHDT and CDR2 YYEEEE. J was trimmed by 3 bases and V by 5 bases; bases with no gene match: 12. CDR3 amino acids: CASSYGVSSGNYEQYF. The CDR3 DNA reads as TGTGCCAGCAGTTACGGGGTATCTAGCGGGAACTACGAGCAGTACTTC.

This clonotype was recorded many times. The gene calls are TRBV12-3 or TRBV12-4 and TRBJ1-4, with D possibly matching TRBD1 (6 bases). The ends were cut back, 3 bases at V and 3 bases at J, with 8 bases in the middle. The CDR3 loop spans 14 amino acids. CDR3 residues: CASSLGHANEKLFF. The CDR3 DNA sequence: TGTGCCAGCAGTTTGGGACACGCTAATGAAAAACTGTTTTTT.

This clonotype has a count of ten or more. CDR3: CASTTGGLSPLHF. The DNA for the CDR3 is TGTGCCAGCACCACAGGGGGCCTCTCACCCCTCCACTTT. The chain uses TRBV27 and TRBJ1-6, with 9 bases matching TRBD1. Germline V CDR1 and CDR2: MNHEY, SMNVEV (reference sequence). With 7 bases clipped from V and 10 bases from J, the junction kept 5 bases outside the gene matches. The CDR3 has 13 residues.